The next 18 T cell receptor beta chains were all read from a single sample in a study of cytomegalovirus exposure and HLA in healthy donors. The primer mix had 60 Vbeta and 13 Jbeta primers. Produced via immunoSEQ multiplex PCR; TCRdb's table is partial and in-frame only. The sample lists about 180,000 clones, 65% to 85% seen once, with over 2.5% in the top ten. Material for sequencing was PBMCs. Source of these receptors: a woman aged 45-65 years in good health and CMV-seropositive.

The chain is built from TRBV7-8 and TRBJ2-2; tentative D call: TRBD1 (5 bases). Germline V lookup: CDR1 SGHVS, CDR2 FQNEAQ. V was pared by 5 bases and J by 0 bases, with 19 bases between. This CDR3 is 18 amino acids long. This CDR3 reads CASSPRYVGDPNTGELFF. The CDR3 nucleotides read TGTGCCAGCAGCCCCCGTTATGTAGGGGATCCGAACACCGGGGAGCTGTTTTTT. The variable domain in full, with the rest retrieved from reference TRBV7-8 and TRBJ2-2, is GAGVSQSPRYKVAKRGQDVALRCDPISGHVSLFWYQQALGQGPEFLTYFQNEAQLDKSGLPSDRFFAERPEGSVSTLKIQRTQQEDSAVYLCASSPRYVGDPNTGELFFGEGSRLTVL.

This chain connects TRBV4-3 to TRBJ2-3, with D maybe TRBD2 (5 bases). CDR1 LGHNA and CDR2 YSLEER come from the germline V gene. V was shortened by 7 bases and J by 4 bases, with 15 bases between the two germline ends. This CDR3 contains 14 residues. Here the CDR3 reads CASTGGVGSDTQYF. The CDR3 DNA reads TGCGCCAGCACCGGAGGAGTAGGCTCAGATACGCAGTATTTT.

This clone was found a few times. The chain joins TRBV5-1 to TRBJ2-1, with TRBD2 identical over 9 bases. J was trimmed by 2 bases and V by 0 bases; bases with no gene match: 9. Germline CDR1 SGHRS, CDR2 YFSETQ. This CDR3 comprises 18 residues. The CDR3 reads CASSLGGSGRITYNEQFF. In DNA, the CDR3 is TGCGCCAGCAGCTTGGGGGGTAGCGGGAGAATCACCTACAATGAGCAGTTCTTC.

The table lists this clone with a few counts. This rearrangement joins TRBV5-1 to TRBJ2-3; 9 bases fit TRBD2. The V segment lost 5 bases and the J segment 5 bases; nucleotides outside the gene matches: 9. CDR1 and CDR2 (germline): SGHRS, YFSETQ. This CDR3 has 15 amino acids. The CDR3 DNA reads as TGCGCCAGCAGAGAATTAGCGGGGGCGGGAGATACGCAGTATTTT. Protein sequence: CASRELAGAGDTQYF.

This rearrangement joins TRBV28 to TRBJ2-1; 8 positions match TRBD2. V dropped 6 bases and J dropped 4; count of bases not matched to a gene: 5. The CDR3 extends over 14 amino acids. Germline CDR1 reads MDHEN; CDR2 reads SYDVKM. This chain's CDR3 is CASRRAGVYNEQFF. Written as DNA, the CDR3 is TGTGCCAGCAGAAGAGCGGGGGTGTACAATGAGCAGTTCTTC. The whole variable domain, filled in from reference TRBV28 and TRBJ2-1, reads DVKVTQSSRYLVKRTGEKVFLECVQDMDHENMFWYRQDPGLGLRLIYFSYDVKMKEKGDIPEGYSVSREKKERFSLILESASTNQTSMYLCASRRAGVYNEQFFGPGTRLTVL.

This sequence joins TRBV29-1 and TRBJ1-1; D is possibly TRBD1 (6 bases). The germline V and J ends were trimmed by 7 bases and 3 bases, with 15 bases remaining between them. The CDR3 covers 13 residues. In germline, CDR1 is SQVTM, CDR2 ANQGSEA. This CDR3 is CSAFDRPYTEAFF. In nucleotides, the CDR3 is TGCAGCGCCTTTGACAGGCCTTACACTGAAGCTTTCTTT.

The chain recombines TRBV30 with TRBJ2-1; no clear D. Between the trimmed V and J ends, which lost 6 bases and 5 bases, there was a span of 14 bases. This CDR3 comprises 13 residues. From germline, CDR1 is GTSNPN and CDR2 SVGIG (reference sequence). The CDR3, as DNA: TGTGCCTGTGCGACTGACTTCGACAATGAGCAGTTCTTC. It translates to CACATDFDNEQFF.

The V gene is TRBV4-1, the J gene TRBJ1-1; D might be TRBD1 (6 bases). V dropped 2 bases and J dropped 9 bases, with 19 bases sitting between them. The germline V gene has CDR1 MGHRA and CDR2 YSYEKL. The CDR3 has 15 amino acids. The CDR3 region has the DNA TGCGCCAGCAGCCAACCGACCGCCGGACAGCCTCAAGCTTTCTTT. Encoded protein: CASSQPTAGQPQAFF.

The rearrangement joins TRBV7-6 to TRBJ1-1; weak D call: TRBD1 (6 bases). The germline gives CDR1 SGHVS, CDR2 FNYEAQ. The CDR3 has 15 residues. V lost 2 bases, J lost 1 base, and 11 bases lay in between. The CDR3 region has the DNA TGTGCCAGCAGCTTAAGAGGACAGAGGAACACTGAAGCTTTCTTT. Its translation: CASSLRGQRNTEAFF.

In this sample, this clone turned up once. The rearrangement links TRBV7-2 to TRBJ1-2; maybe TRBD1 (6 bases). Germline assignment: CDR1 SGHTA and CDR2 FQGNSA. V was pared by 5 bases and J by 2 bases, with 9 bases between. This CDR3 is 13 amino acids long. CDR3 bases: TGTGCCAGCAGCACGACAGGAAACTATGGCTACACCTTC. Translating it yields CASSTTGNYGYTF.

The rearrangement joins TRBV6-1 to TRBJ2-1; perhaps TRBD1 as D (5 bases). The CDR3 sequence is 12 residues long. Trimming pared 1 base from V and 9 bases from J, leaving 7 bases between. Germline V gene lookup returns CDR1 MNHNS and CDR2 SASEGT. CDR3 in amino acids: CASSEGQTEQFF. For the CDR3, the DNA is TGTGCCAGCAGTGAAGGACAGACTGAGCAGTTCTTC.

This clone was counted between two and nine times. The chain carries TRBV7-3 and TRBJ2-3, with 14 bases lining up with TRBD2. Germline CDR1 is SGHTA and CDR2 is FQGTGA. This CDR3 is 18 amino acids long. V lost 5 bases to trimming and J lost 3 bases; unmatched junction nucleotides: 10. The CDR3 bases are TGTGCCAGCAGCCAGTCCGGGACTAGCGGGAGAAAGACAGATACGCAGTATTTT. This gives the protein CASSQSGTSGRKTDTQYF.

Remarks on this clone: A junction end diverges from the germline sequence, so it may reflect a read error. The V call is TRBV11-2, the J call TRBJ2-1; 11 bases align to TRBD2. This CDR3 is built from 16 residues. Germline CDR1 reads SGHAT; CDR2 reads FQNNGV. The CDR3 is CVSSLVGSGRADEQFF. The CDR3 DNA sequence: TGTGTCAGCAGCTTAGTTGGTAGCGGGAGGGCCGATGAGCAGTTCTTC.

The chain joins TRBV19 to TRBJ2-3, with a tentative D call TRBD1 (5 bases). Germline lookup yields CDR1 LNHDA and CDR2 SQIVND (reference sequence). Trimming removed 6 bases at V and 4 bases at J, with 17 bases between. CDR3 size: 15 residues. CDR3 DNA sequence: TGTGCCAGTAGAGAGAAGGGAATCAGGGCAGATACGCAGTATTTT. It yields the protein CASREKGIRADTQYF. Variable domain in full (rest from reference TRBV19 and TRBJ2-3): DGGITQSPKYLFRKEGQNVTLSCEQNLNHDAMYWYRQDPGQGLRLIYYSQIVNDFQKGDIAEGYSVSREKKESFPLTVTSAQKNPTAFYLCASREKGIRADTQYFGPGTRLTVL.

The chain combines TRBV11-3 with TRBJ2-1; possible D gene TRBD2, 6 bases. The CDR3 is 13 residues long. Germline V gene data show CDR1 as SGHNT and CDR2 as YENEEA. V was clipped by 3 bases and J by 15 bases, with 18 bases between them. The CDR3 reads CASSLRTNGRPFF. The CDR3, as DNA: TGTGCCAGCAGCTTGCGGACTAATGGGAGGCCGTTCTTC.

The chain combines TRBV5-5 with TRBJ2-5; TRBD2 agrees at 7 bases. Germline trimming cut 0 bases from V and 10 bases from J; bases unmatched to any gene: 12. Germline V gives CDR1 SGHKS, CDR2 YYEKEE (reference sequence). The CDR3 covers 15 residues. The DNA for the CDR3 is TGTGCCAGCAGCTTGGAGACTAGCCTCCTAGGGTTCCAGTACTTC. It yields the protein CASSLETSLLGFQYF.

The gene calls are TRBV29-1 and TRBJ2-7; D is unresolved. Trimming pared 0 bases from V and 3 bases from J, leaving 12 bases between. Germline CDR1 SQVTM, CDR2 ANQGSEA. This CDR3 region has 14 residues. CDR3 in DNA: TGCAGCGTTGAAGATTGGAGACCCATCTACGAGCAGTACTTC. Translated: CSVEDWRPIYEQYF.

This clone was recorded only once. V gene TRBV7-8 combines with J gene TRBJ1-1; D might be TRBD1 (6 bases). Germline V CDR1 and CDR2: SGHVS, FQNEAQ. This CDR3 has 12 residues. Trimming removed 2 bases at V and 13 bases at J, with 14 bases between. This CDR3 reads CASSLQGTGVFF. CDR3 coding DNA: TGTGCCAGCAGCTTACAGGGGACCGGGGTTTTCTTT.